This T cell receptor beta chain was recovered during a study of blood T cell repertoires in COVID-19 (dated by TCRdb to 2018 to 2021). For context, the study as a whole: Samples from collaborators originated in the United States, Italy and Spain and spanned both the acute and convalescent phases of COVID-19. Deeply sampled blood TCRbeta repertoires from subjects exposed to, actively infected with, or recovered from COVID-19 were included in the dataset. The material from the prospective study consisted of cDNA or gDNA derived from T cells, B-cell-depleted T cells, or PBMCs. Samples were obtained from the ongoing ImmuneRACE study (first 160 participants) and from roughly 1,300 subjects provided by 6 global collaborators. The repertoires were made available in a free public database intended to serve as a resource for research on the immune response to SARS-CoV-2. Where available, HLA class I and class II types were obtained from metadata supplied by the sample provider rather than from assay-based typing. A de-identified subject ID, COVID-19 status, age in years and sex were almost always included in the sample metadata.

About this clone: No cognate antigen has been identified for it. No much larger clonotype is one base removed from it; base qualities were not supplied.

Collaborating institutions collected whole blood in K2EDTA tubes following their own protocols. For TCRbeta analysis, collaborator samples were shipped as frozen whole blood, as isolated PBMCs, or as DNA extracted from either sample type. V sheds 8 bases and J sheds 1 base, leaving 14 bases between their ends. From the germline V gene, CDR1 is SQVTM and CDR2 is ANQGSEA. The CDR3, from cysteine to phenylalanine, totals 13 residues. Of all the DNA, just the CDR3 is kept, 39 bases in frame from base 1. TCRbeta CDR3 regions were amplified from genomic DNA by means of the immunoSEQ Assay, a bias-controlled multiplex PCR. On the study's bioinformatics: The number of nucleated cells in each sample was estimated by amplification of reference gene primers within the assay. Sequence reads were collapsed and filtered to measure the absolute abundance of every unique TCRbeta CDR3 rearrangement. Productive Simpson clonality was computed per sample as the square root of Simpson's diversity index over productive rearrangements. TCRdb took over this immuneACCESS table, retaining in-frame rearrangements with V and J assigned. Such tables are incomplete; in checked studies, under half of the missing clones stem from an unresolved V gene, and the remainder is unexplained. V, J and clone size were drawn from that table, and D and trimming were deduced from the DNA. Within this sample are roughly 150,000 clones, with over 65% of them counted one time only. The top ten constitute roughly 7.5% of the sample.

Here is what the overall study found, with its caveats: Clinical and demographic metadata were provided uncurated, with the amount varying by source and participant.

This sequence uses TRBV29-1 and TRBJ2-5; the D gene is perhaps TRBD2, on 5 matching bases. This TCR was sampled from a man aged 60 to 69 with acute or convalescent COVID-19. Specimen: peripheral blood. The CDR3 region: CSIGGLFQETQYF. The sequence in DNA is TGCAGCATTGGCGGACTGTTCCAAGAGACCCAGTACTTC.